A single sample is the source of the 14 T cell receptor beta chains below, sequenced in a study of blood T cell repertoires in COVID-19. Produced via immunoSEQ multiplex PCR; TCRdb's table is partial and in-frame only. This sample carries around 140,000 clones, over 75% of them seen once, and the ten largest clones take about 1.7%. Input material: peripheral blood. The receptors come from a woman aged 45-65 years with acute or convalescent COVID-19.

This chain connects TRBV18 to TRBJ2-7; D possibly corresponds to TRBD2 (5 bases). The length of the CDR3 is 14 residues. In germline, CDR1 is KGHSH, CDR2 LQKENI. The V end was cut by 3 bases, the J end by 3 bases, with 12 bases between. CDR3 in amino acids: CASSPSGFSYEQYF. CDR3 DNA: TGTGCCAGCTCACCCTCGGGATTCAGCTACGAGCAGTACTTC.

This chain links TRBV5-1 with TRBJ1-6; D not certain. Germline V CDR1 and CDR2: SGHRS, YFSETQ. The V end lost 1 base, the J end lost 7 bases, and 15 bases lay between the germline ends. This CDR3 is built from 16 residues. The DNA of the CDR3 is TGCGCCAGCAGCTTGTCGGAGGAGCTCGACAATTCACCCCTCCACTTT. Translated, it gives CASSLSEELDNSPLHF. Full variable domain (rest looked up from reference TRBV5-1 and TRBJ1-6): KAGVTQTPRYLIKTRGQQVTLSCSPISGHRSVSWYQQTPGQGLQFLFEYFSETQRNKGNFPGRFSGRQFSNSRSEMNVSTLELGDSALYLCASSLSEELDNSPLHFGNGTRLTVT.

The genes are TRBV6-5 and TRBJ1-2; D may be TRBD1 (5 bases). This CDR3 has 15 amino acids. The V and J ends lost 4 bases and 5 bases respectively, with 17 bases between them. Germline V gene sequence: CDR1 MNHEY, CDR2 SVGAGI. CDR3 coding DNA: TGTGCCAGCAGTTCCCCGCGAACAGGAGATTATGGCTACACCTTC. Translation gives CASSSPRTGDYGYTF.

The J gene is TRBJ1-1, the V gene TRBV3-1 (or the pseudogene TRBV3-2), with 10 bases matching TRBD1. The CDR3 is 14 residues long. Losses at the gene ends were 3 bases for V and 5 bases for J; bases not matched to a gene: 3. Germline-derived CDR1 and CDR2 are LGHDT and YNNKEL (reference sequence). The chain's CDR3 is CASSQVDRGTEAFF. The DNA for the CDR3 is TGTGCCAGCAGCCAGGTGGACAGGGGGACTGAAGCTTTCTTT.

CDR3 nucleotides: TGTGCTAGTGCCCTGGGGGGGTTTCAGCCCCAGCATTTT. It yields the protein CASALGGFQPQHF. The V call is TRBV12-5, the J call TRBJ1-5; D is possibly TRBD1 (5 bases). V was pared by 7 bases and J by 6 bases, with 13 bases between. Germline V gives CDR1 LGHNT, CDR2 FRNRAP. The CDR3 contains 13 residues.

The CDR3 sequence is CASGTEMNTEAFF. CDR3 coding DNA: TGCGCCAGCGGGACAGAGATGAACACTGAAGCTTTCTTT. The rearrangement uses TRBV5-1 and TRBJ1-1, with 7 bases fitting TRBD1. Germline V CDR1 and CDR2: SGHRS, YFSETQ. J lost 0 bases, V lost 7 bases, and 3 bases had no gene match. This CDR3 is built from 13 residues.

This rearrangement joins TRBV19 to TRBJ1-5; TRBD1 is a possible D gene (5 bases). There are 17 residues in the CDR3. The germline CDR1 and CDR2 sequences are LNHDA and SQIVND (reference sequence). V was pared by 3 bases and J by 7 bases, with 22 bases between. The CDR3 region has the DNA TGTGCCAGTAGTATTAACCTCACAGGAGGGGTTAGACAGCCCCAGCATTTT. Amino acid sequence: CASSINLTGGVRQPQHF.

The rearrangement uses TRBV19 and TRBJ1-1; 7 bases fit TRBD1. The CDR3 contains 14 residues. V lost 6 bases, J lost 8 bases, and 12 bases stayed unmatched. Per germline, CDR1 LNHDA and CDR2 SQIVND (reference sequence). CDR3 in DNA: TGTGCCAGTAGCTTCGGGACAGCCGGAGGAGAAGCTTTCTTT. Translating it yields CASSFGTAGGEAFF.

V gene TRBV7-9 combines with J gene TRBJ1-2; tentatively, D is TRBD1 (5 bases). Germline loops: CDR1 SEHNR, CDR2 FQNEAQ (reference sequence). The CDR3 has 16 residues. V dropped 7 bases and J dropped 1 base, with 19 bases sitting between them. The DNA of the CDR3 is TGTGCCAGCACCCTAAGTCGGGGGATCAATAACTATGGCTACACCTTC. It specifies CASTLSRGINNYGYTF.

CDR3 sequence reads: CASSPGTGNQPQHF. In DNA form, the CDR3 reads TGTGCCAGCTCACCAGGTACGGGCAATCAGCCCCAGCATTTT. This chain joins TRBV18 and TRBJ1-5; no clear D gene. The CDR3 is 14 residues long. V was clipped by 2 bases and J by 2 bases, with 7 bases between them. Germline assignment: CDR1 KGHSH and CDR2 LQKENI.

V gene TRBV6-6 combines with J gene TRBJ1-1, with 7 bases identical to TRBD1. CDR1 is MNHNY and CDR2 is SVGAGI in the germline V gene (reference sequence). The CDR3 length is 12 residues. After removal of 6 bases from V and 6 bases from J, the junction contained 4 bases not matched to a gene. The CDR3 loop reads CASRPDRAEAFF. For the CDR3, the DNA is TGTGCCAGCAGGCCCGACAGGGCTGAAGCTTTCTTT.

The CDR3 DNA follows: TGTGCCAGCAGCACGAGCTCAGATACGCAGTATTTT. It translates to CASSTSSDTQYF. The rearrangement joins TRBV11-2 to TRBJ2-3; no firm D call. Per the germline V gene, CDR1 is SGHAT and CDR2 is FQNNGV. The CDR3 totals 12 residues. Between the trimmed V and J ends, which lost 5 bases and 4 bases, there was a span of 7 bases.

The V call is TRBV6-6, the J call TRBJ2-7; 8 nucleotides match TRBD1. This CDR3 spans 15 amino acids. V shed 2 bases, J shed 6 bases, and the junction held 9 bases outside the gene matches. From germline, CDR1 is MNHNY and CDR2 SVGAGI (reference sequence). CDR3 sequence: CASSYQGAARGEQYF. In nucleotides, the CDR3 is TGTGCCAGCAGTTACCAGGGGGCGGCGCGTGGCGAGCAGTACTTC.

The V gene is TRBV6-4, the J gene TRBJ1-1, with 8 bases matching TRBD1. Trimming took 7 bases from V and 11 from J; bases not matched to a gene: 21. CDR1 and CDR2 from the germline V gene are MRHNA and SNTAGT. The CDR3 runs to 16 residues. The CDR3 region is CASTRIDRDRNSGAFF. CDR3 nucleotides: TGTGCCAGCACTCGAATCGACCGGGACAGGAACAGCGGGGCTTTCTTT.